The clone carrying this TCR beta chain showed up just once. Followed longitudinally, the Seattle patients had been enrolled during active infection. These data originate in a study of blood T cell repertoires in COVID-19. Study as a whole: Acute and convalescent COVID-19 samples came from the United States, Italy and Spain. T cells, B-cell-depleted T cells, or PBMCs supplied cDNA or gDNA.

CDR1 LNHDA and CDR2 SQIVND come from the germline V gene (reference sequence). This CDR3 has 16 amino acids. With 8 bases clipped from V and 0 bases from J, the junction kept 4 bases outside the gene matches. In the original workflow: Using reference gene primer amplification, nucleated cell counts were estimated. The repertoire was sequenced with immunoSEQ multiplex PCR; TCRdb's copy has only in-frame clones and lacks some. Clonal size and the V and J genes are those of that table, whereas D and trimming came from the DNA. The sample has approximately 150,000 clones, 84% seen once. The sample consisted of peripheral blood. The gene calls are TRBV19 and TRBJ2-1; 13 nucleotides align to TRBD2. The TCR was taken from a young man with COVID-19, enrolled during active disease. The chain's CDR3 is CASRLAGGRSYNEQFF. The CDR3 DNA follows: TGTGCCAGTCGACTAGCGGGAGGCCGCTCCTACAATGAGCAGTTCTTC.